Listed below are T cell receptor beta chains from one sample, sequenced in a study of identical twins. TCRdb passed the 5' RACE reads through MiXCR, listing each CDR3 protein once. Of under 350,000 distinct CDR3 sequences listed, more than 8% are singletons. The data were also submitted as part of a second study, on yellow fever vaccine responses in identical twins.

The sample taken for sequencing was CD8+ T cells sorted from blood. These receptors were taken from a woman in her late teens or twenties in good health. Both conserved end residues are part of each CDR3. A D gene is named only where the DNA matches it firmly. Clone size is stated in some rows and not others, as once, few, many or a class when expanded.

cdr3_length	clone_size	v_call	j_call	d_call	cdr3_nt	cdr3_aa
16	many	TRBV4-3	TRBJ2-6	.	TGCGCCAGCAGCCAAGACAGGGGCTCTGGGGCCAACGTCCTGACTTTC	CASSQDRGSGANVLTF
15	few	TRBV27	TRBJ2-7	TRBD2	TGTGCCAGCAGTTTAGCGACGGGGGGGCCCTACGAGCAGTACTTC	CASSLATGGPYEQYF
14	.	TRBV6-1	TRBJ1-4	.	TGTGCCAGCAGTACGGAAGGGGGTAATGAAAAACTGTTTTTT	CASSTEGGNEKLFF
14	many	TRBV29-1	TRBJ2-7	TRBD1	TGCAGCGTTCTTGGGACAGGGCGCTCCTACGAGCAGTACTTC	CSVLGTGRSYEQYF
13	few	TRBV20-1	TRBJ2-7	.	TGCAGTGCAGTTAATCCCGAAGGGTACGAGCAGTACTTC	CSAVNPEGYEQYF
13	few	TRBV4-3	TRBJ2-1	.	TGCGCCAGCGCAAGGGAGTCTTTCAATGAGCAGTTCTTC	CASARESFNEQFF
14	.	TRBV25-1	TRBJ1-1	.	TGTGCCAGCGGGGGGGTGGGGGCGCAGGCTGAAGCTTTCTTT	CASGGVGAQAEAFF
14	many	TRBV4-2	TRBJ1-1	.	TGTGCCAGCAGCCAAGGGCTAACGAACACTGAAGCTTTCTTT	CASSQGLTNTEAFF
16	few	TRBV20-1	TRBJ2-7	.	TGCAGTGCTAGAGACTCAACAGGGTTGCGGTTCTACGAGCAGTACTTC	CSARDSTGLRFYEQYF
15	many	TRBV5-1	TRBJ2-5	TRBD2	TGCGCCAGCAGCTTGACTAGCGGGGTCCAAGAGACCCAGTACTTC	CASSLTSGVQETQYF
14	.	TRBV27	TRBJ2-1	TRBD2	TGTGCCAGCAGTTCACTAGCGGGAGACAATGAGCAGTTCTTC	CASSSLAGDNEQFF
16	many	TRBV24-1	TRBJ2-1	TRBD1	TGTGCCACCAGTGACCCACAGGGGGGCCCCTACAATGAGCAGTTCTTC	CATSDPQGGPYNEQFF
15	.	TRBV24-1	TRBJ2-1	TRBD2	TGTGCCACCAGTGAAGCGATTAGCGGGAGGGACGAGCAGTTCTTC	CATSEAISGRDEQFF
15	many	TRBV5-1	TRBJ2-7	TRBD1	TGCGCCAGCAGCTTGGAGGGGGCTAGCTCCTACGAGCAGTACTTC	CASSLEGASSYEQYF
17	.	TRBV29-1	TRBJ2-3	TRBD2	TGCAGCGTTGAAGGGCTAGCGGGATTCGGAAACACAGATACGCAGTATTTT	CSVEGLAGFGNTDTQYF
15	few	TRBV4-2	TRBJ1-6	TRBD1	TGTGCCAGCAGCCAAGATCAGGGGGCGGATTCACCCCTCCACTTT	CASSQDQGADSPLHF
15	.	TRBV6-5	TRBJ2-1	.	TGTGCCAGCAGTTACGTACAGGGTCTCCACAATGAGCAGTTCTTC	CASSYVQGLHNEQFF
17	few	TRBV4-3	TRBJ2-5	TRBD2	TGCGCCAGCAGCCAGGACGAGGGCGCTAGCGGGAGTGAGACCCAGTACTTC	CASSQDEGASGSETQYF
15	few	TRBV12-3/TRBV12-4	TRBJ2-5	.	TGTGCCAGCAGTTTAGCTAATTTAGTGTGGGAGACCCAGTACTTC	CASSLANLVWETQYF
18	few	TRBV27	TRBJ2-6	.	TGTGCCAGCAGTCCCCCGGACAGTTTTTACTCTGGGGCCAACGTCCTGACTTTC	CASSPPDSFYSGANVLTF
12	many	TRBV20-1	TRBJ1-1	TRBD1	TGCAGCTTTCGGACAGGGGAGACTGAAGCTTTCTTT	CSFRTGETEAFF
12	few	TRBV20-1	TRBJ2-7	.	TGCAGTGCTAGAGGGAGCTCCTACGAGCAGTACTTC	CSARGSSYEQYF
19	many	TRBV28	TRBJ2-5	TRBD1	TGTGCCAGCAGTTTTATAGGTACCGGGACAGGGACCTCCCAAGAGACCCAGTACTTC	CASSFIGTGTGTSQETQYF
15	many	TRBV5-1	TRBJ2-7	.	TGCGCCAGCAGCGCGACTGGAACCGGGGGCTACGAGCAGTACTTC	CASSATGTGGYEQYF
16	.	TRBV28	TRBJ2-7	.	TGTGCCAGCAGTGAACCTCCGGCCAGCGAAAACTACGAGCAGTACTTC	CASSEPPASENYEQYF
12	few	TRBV29-1	TRBJ2-7	.	TGCAGCGTTGAGGGACCAGCCTACGAGCAGTACTTC	CSVEGPAYEQYF
14	many	TRBV4-1	TRBJ1-2	.	TGCGCCAGCAGCCAAGTAGGCCAGGTTTATGGCTACACCTTC	CASSQVGQVYGYTF
15	.	TRBV11-2	TRBJ2-1	TRBD2	TGTGCCAGCAGCTTCCCATCGACTAGCGTCCATGAGCAGTTCTTC	CASSFPSTSVHEQFF
17	many	TRBV9	TRBJ2-3	TRBD2	TGTGCCAGCAGCCCTCACGGGACTAGCGGGGGGGACGATACGCAGTATTTT	CASSPHGTSGGDDTQYF
14	many	TRBV2	TRBJ2-1	TRBD2	TGTGCCAGCAGTGAGGCTAGCGGGAGACATGAGCAGTTCTTC	CASSEASGRHEQFF
16	few	TRBV29-1	TRBJ2-1	TRBD1	TGCAGCGTACACGATCCCGGGACAGGGTGGTTCAATGAGCAGTTCTTC	CSVHDPGTGWFNEQFF
16	many	TRBV11-2	TRBJ2-1	TRBD2	TGTGCCAGCAGCCCCTGGACTAGCGGGAGTGTGAGTGAGCAGTTCTTC	CASSPWTSGSVSEQFF
15	many	TRBV3-1	TRBJ2-7	TRBD1	TGTGCCAGCAGCCAAGCCGGGACAGGGGCCTACGAGCAGTACTTC	CASSQAGTGAYEQYF
12	many	TRBV12-3/TRBV12-4	TRBJ2-3	TRBD2	TGTGCCAGCAGTCCGCCGGGGGGTACGCAGTATTTT	CASSPPGGTQYF
15	few	TRBV7-9	TRBJ2-2	.	TGTGCCAGCAGCACTAAGCCTCCGAACACCGGGGAGCTGTTTTTT	CASSTKPPNTGELFF
18	.	TRBV5-1	TRBJ2-3	TRBD2	TGCGCCAGCAGCTTGGGGCAGCGGGATGGTCCCCGCACAGATACGCAGTATTTT	CASSLGQRDGPRTDTQYF
16	many	TRBV2	TRBJ2-1	TRBD1	TGTGCCAGCAGTGAAATTACGACAGGGTGGAACTTAGAGCAGTTCTTC	CASSEITTGWNLEQFF
11	few	TRBV29-1	TRBJ1-1	.	TGCAGCTTGGGGGTGGACACTGAAGCTTTCTTT	CSLGVDTEAFF
15	few	TRBV6-2/TRBV6-3	TRBJ2-7	.	TGTGCCAGCACGACCGAAGGCCAAGGACCCTACGAGCAGTACTTC	CASTTEGQGPYEQYF
15	many	TRBV4-3	TRBJ2-7	.	TGCGCCAGCAGCCAAGATCGGCACACCGACTACGAGCAGTACTTC	CASSQDRHTDYEQYF
16	many	TRBV7-9	TRBJ2-1	.	TGTGCCAGCAGCTTAGTGGGGAGGAGGGACTACAATGAGCAGTTCTTC	CASSLVGRRDYNEQFF
15	.	TRBV10-3	TRBJ2-3	TRBD2	TGTGCCATAAATAACCTGGGGGGGGGCACAGATACGCAGTATTTT	CAINNLGGGTDTQYF
12	many	TRBV29-1	TRBJ1-1	.	TGCAGCGTTGGACGGGAGAACACTGAAGCTTTCTTT	CSVGRENTEAFF
13	few	TRBV27	TRBJ2-7	.	TGTGCCAGCAGTCTATCCCCGAAGCACGAGCAGTACTTC	CASSLSPKHEQYF
17	.	TRBV7-9	TRBJ2-1	TRBD1	TGTGCCAGCAGCTTAGAAAACAGGGGGCTGTCCTACAATGAGCAGTTCTTC	CASSLENRGLSYNEQFF
16	.	TRBV5-1	TRBJ2-1	.	TGCGCCAGCAGCGGGGGACACGGGAGCGAGGAGAATGAGCAGTTCTTC	CASSGGHGSEENEQFF
10	few	TRBV19	TRBJ1-1	.	TGTGCCACCTCCGGAGGTGAAGCTTTCTTT	CATSGGEAFF
18	few	TRBV6-5	TRBJ2-1	TRBD2	TGTGCCAGCAGTTACTCCCCCGGGGGGGTGGAAGCCTACAATGAGCAGTTCTTC	CASSYSPGGVEAYNEQFF
15	many	TRBV5-1	TRBJ2-1	TRBD1	TGCGCCAGCAGCCCACGGGACAGGCAGGGCAATGAGCAGTTCTTC	CASSPRDRQGNEQFF
13	.	TRBV6-2/TRBV6-3	TRBJ2-7	.	TGTGCCAGCGACGGGGGTGACTCCTACGAGCAGTACTTC	CASDGGDSYEQYF
15	.	TRBV4-1	TRBJ2-1	.	TGCGCCAGCAGTCCAGGGCTGATCTCCTACAATGAGCAGTTCTTC	CASSPGLISYNEQFF
16	.	TRBV7-9	TRBJ2-7	.	TGTGCCAGCAGCTTTTTTCGAGGGGACCTAAACTACGAGCAGTACTTC	CASSFFRGDLNYEQYF
15	few	TRBV7-2	TRBJ1-1	.	TGTGCCAGCAGCTTAGCTTCAGGTTCGGACACTGAAGCTTTCTTT	CASSLASGSDTEAFF